The 25 T cell receptor beta chains in this list originate from one sample, sequenced in a study of T cells in narcolepsy. Produced via immunoSEQ multiplex PCR; TCRdb's table is partial and in-frame only. This sample yields 28,000 or so clones, of which roughly four fifths are seen a single time; approximately 1.2% belongs to the top ten. The sequencing input was CD45RA- memory CD4+ T cells from PBMCs. Receptors were obtained from a human donor with narcolepsy.

This clone was picked up one time. V usage is TRBV28 and J usage is TRBJ2-5; 7 nucleotides line up with TRBD2. The CDR3 runs 16 residues. Germline V gene sequence: CDR1 MDHEN, CDR2 SYDVKM. J gave up 4 bases and V 4 bases, and 12 bases lay outside the gene matches. The CDR3, as DNA: TGTGCCAGCAGTTCCCCTTTCACGGGGGAGGGAGAGACCCAGTACTTC. This encodes CASSSPFTGEGETQYF. The complete variable domain, with remaining parts taken from reference TRBV28 and TRBJ2-5, reads DVKVTQSSRYLVKRTGEKVFLECVQDMDHENMFWYRQDPGLGLRLIYFSYDVKMKEKGDIPEGYSVSREKKERFSLILESASTNQTSMYLCASSSPFTGEGETQYFGPGTRLLVL.

This chain joins TRBV5-1 and TRBJ1-2; 11 nucleotides agree with TRBD1. Germline V gene lookup returns CDR1 SGHRS and CDR2 YFSETQ. CDR3 size: 16 residues. J was trimmed by 8 bases and V by 2 bases; bases with no gene match: 11. The CDR3 loop reads CASSFDRGQGARGYTF. The CDR3, as DNA: TGCGCCAGCAGCTTCGACCGCGGACAGGGGGCGCGGGGCTACACCTTC.

This chain links TRBV5-1 with TRBJ1-2, with D unresolved. CDR1 and CDR2 (germline): SGHRS, YFSETQ. There are 14 residues in the CDR3. Between the trimmed V and J ends, which lost 1 base and 4 bases, there was a span of 11 bases. CDR3 DNA sequence: TGCGCCAGCAGCTTGCTCGGACGGAGCTATGGCTACACCTTC. This gives the protein CASSLLGRSYGYTF.

This clone was detected a few times. The chain is built from TRBV9 and TRBJ2-2; D is uncertain. The germline gives CDR1 SGDLS, CDR2 YYNGEE. CDR3 size: 14 residues. The V end lost 2 bases, the J end lost 1 base, and 6 bases lay between the germline ends. This CDR3 reads CASSVKQNTGELFF. The DNA for the CDR3 is TGTGCCAGCAGCGTTAAACAGAACACCGGGGAGCTGTTTTTT.

The genes are TRBV6-1 and TRBJ2-4, with D possibly matching TRBD2 (6 bases). Trimming removed 6 bases at V and 4 bases at J, with 10 bases between. The germline V gene encodes CDR1 MNHNS and CDR2 SASEGT. The CDR3 runs to 13 residues. This CDR3 is CASSGGWKNIQYF. For the CDR3, the DNA is TGTGCCAGCAGCGGGGGATGGAAAAACATTCAGTACTTC.

The table lists this clone with a few counts. V and J are TRBV7-2 and TRBJ1-1; D unclear. The CDR3 consists of 13 residues. Per the germline V gene, CDR1 is SGHTA and CDR2 is FQGNSA. Trimming removed 5 bases at V and 1 base at J, with 8 bases between. The DNA for the CDR3 is TGTGCCAGCAGCCTATCTAGGAACACTGAAGCTTTCTTT. Translated, it gives CASSLSRNTEAFF.

This chain links TRBV28 with TRBJ2-7; 8 positions match TRBD1. The CDR3 consists of 12 residues. Trimming took 7 bases from V and 5 from J; bases not matched to a gene: 4. CDR1 is MDHEN and CDR2 is SYDVKM in the germline V gene. This chain's CDR3 is CASIGTGNEQYF. CDR3 nucleotide sequence: TGTGCCAGCATAGGGACAGGCAACGAGCAGTACTTC.

This clone has just one count. The CDR3 loop reads CATSRGTGNVYTF. DNA for the CDR3: TGTGCCACCAGCAGGGGGACAGGGAATGTCTACACCTTC. This chain joins TRBV15 and TRBJ1-2; 9 nucleotides align to TRBD1. CDR3 length: 13 residues. Germline V gene data show CDR1 as LNHNV and CDR2 as YYDKDF (reference sequence). The junction had 6 bases not matched to a gene; V was cut back by 3 bases and J by 10 bases.

V and J are TRBV14 and TRBJ1-1; maybe TRBD1 (5 bases). Trimming left V 4 bases short and J 11 bases short, with 14 bases between. The CDR3 is made up of 12 amino acids. CDR1 and CDR2 from the germline V gene are SGHDN and FVKESK. The CDR3 DNA reads TGTGCCAGCAGCCCAGACAGTTTGTTGGCTTTCTTT. It specifies CASSPDSLLAFF.

This chain links TRBV5-6 with TRBJ1-5; TRBD1 might be the D (6 bases). The CDR3 spans 14 residues. The V end was cut by 2 bases, the J end by 2 bases, with 8 bases between. Germline lookup yields CDR1 SGHDT and CDR2 YYEEEE. The CDR3 bases are TGTGCCAGCAGCTTCAGGGGTGGCAATCAGCCCCAGCATTTT. This sequence encodes CASSFRGGNQPQHF. Using reference TRBV5-6 and TRBJ1-5 for the parts outside the CDR3, the full variable domain is DAGVTQSPTHLIKTRGQQVTLRCSPKSGHDTVSWYQQALGQGPQFIFQYYEEEERQRGNFPDRFSGHQFPNYSSELNVNALLLGDSALYLCASSFRGGNQPQHFGDGTRLSIL.

CDR3 protein: CASSDQGGPTEAFF. The DNA for the CDR3 is TGTGCCAGCAGCGACCAAGGAGGGCCCACTGAAGCTTTCTTT. The chain is built from TRBV9 and TRBJ1-1, with unresolved D. Germline CDR1 is SGDLS and CDR2 is YYNGEE. This CDR3 region has 14 residues. The V gene lost 3 bases and the J gene lost 4 bases, with 13 bases spanning the gap.

This rearrangement joins TRBV7-8 to TRBJ1-2; D unclear. The CDR3 is 14 amino acids. V shed 0 bases and J shed 8 bases, with 13 bases lying between them. CDR1 is SGHVS and CDR2 is FQNEAQ in the germline V gene. DNA of the CDR3: TGTGCCAGCAGCTTAGCGCGTATGGGGAACGGCTACACCTTC. Amino acids: CASSLARMGNGYTF. The full variable domain, rest sourced from reference TRBV7-8 and TRBJ1-2, is GAGVSQSPRYKVAKRGQDVALRCDPISGHVSLFWYQQALGQGPEFLTYFQNEAQLDKSGLPSDRFFAERPEGSVSTLKIQRTQQEDSAVYLCASSLARMGNGYTFGSGTRLTVV.

The gene calls are TRBV15 and TRBJ2-1; D is ambiguous. The V end was cut by 0 bases, the J end by 8 bases, with 5 bases between. Germline V gene lookup returns CDR1 LNHNV and CDR2 YYDKDF (reference sequence). CDR3 length equals 12 residues. CDR3 loop: CATSRDGDEQFF. CDR3 coding DNA: TGTGCCACCAGCAGAGATGGGGATGAGCAGTTCTTC.

This sequence joins TRBV30 and TRBJ1-5; maybe TRBD1 (5 bases). Germline V gene sequence: CDR1 GTSNPN, CDR2 SVGIG (reference sequence). V shed 4 bases and J shed 4 bases, with 11 bases lying between them. This CDR3 contains 13 residues. CDR3 DNA sequence: TGTGCCTGGACAGGGTCGCGGAATCAGCCCCAGCATTTT. This encodes CAWTGSRNQPQHF. The whole variable domain, filled in from reference TRBV30 and TRBJ1-5, reads SQTIHQWPATLVQPVGSPLSLECTVEGTSNPNLYWYRQAAGRGLQLLFYSVGIGQISSEVPQNLSASRPQDRQFILSSKKLLLSDSGFYLCAWTGSRNQPQHFGDGTRLSIL.

The J gene is TRBJ2-7, the V gene TRBV7-2; no clear D. V gave up 5 bases and J gave up 2 bases, with 16 bases separating them. Germline V gives CDR1 SGHTA, CDR2 FQGNSA. The CDR3 covers 15 residues. This CDR3 reads CASSPQVTRTYEQYF. CDR3 DNA: TGTGCCAGCAGCCCGCAGGTGACTCGGACCTACGAGCAGTACTTC. Drawing the rest from reference TRBV7-2 and TRBJ2-7, the complete variable domain is GAGVSQSPSNKVTEKGKDVELRCDPISGHTALYWYRQSLGQGLEFLIYFQGNSAPDKSGLPSDRFSAERTGGSVSTLTIQRTQQEDSAVYLCASSPQVTRTYEQYFGPGTRLTVT.

The V call is TRBV5-6, the J call TRBJ1-3; D is ambiguous. Germline CDR1 reads SGHDT; CDR2 reads YYEEEE. There are 15 residues in the CDR3. V lost 4 bases, J lost 1 base, and 12 bases lay in between. The DNA for the CDR3 is TGTGCCAGCAGCCCAAAAGAGGATTCTGGAAACACCATATATTTT. This translates into CASSPKEDSGNTIYF.

The genes are TRBV28 and TRBJ2-6, with TRBD1 matching 7 bases. The trim removed 3 bases at V and 3 bases at J, leaving 14 bases unmatched. Germline V gives CDR1 MDHEN, CDR2 SYDVKM. The CDR3 spans 19 residues. The CDR3 loop reads CASSLAPRQGYFGANVLTF. The CDR3 DNA sequence: TGTGCCAGCAGTTTGGCTCCGCGACAGGGCTATTTTGGGGCCAACGTCCTGACTTTC.

CDR3 sequence (DNA): TGTGCCAGCAGCTCGTCCCCTGGGGAAAAACTGTTTTTT. Protein sequence: CASSSSPGEKLFF. V and J are TRBV9 and TRBJ1-4; D gene unclear. The length of the CDR3 is 13 residues. Trimming took off 4 bases at V and 8 bases at J, with 12 bases between the two ends. CDR1 and CDR2 from the germline V gene are SGDLS and YYNGEE.

The rearrangement joins TRBV9 to TRBJ2-7; no clear D gene. From germline, CDR1 is SGDLS and CDR2 YYNGEE. V lost 3 bases to trimming and J lost 0 bases, with 13 bases between them. This CDR3 is built from 15 residues. CDR3 protein: CASSASMVDSYEQYF. CDR3 sequence (DNA): TGTGCCAGCAGCGCCTCCATGGTCGACTCCTACGAGCAGTACTTC.

The gene calls are TRBV6-1 and TRBJ2-7; no firm D call. Trimming removed 5 bases at V and 0 bases at J, with 11 bases between. The germline V gene has CDR1 MNHNS and CDR2 SASEGT. The CDR3 runs 14 residues. The CDR3 DNA follows: TGTGCCAGCAGTCGAGGCTTGAGCTCCTACGAGCAGTACTTC. Its translation: CASSRGLSSYEQYF.

The chain couples TRBV7-7 to TRBJ2-5; 10 bases agree with TRBD2. From germline, CDR1 is SSHAT and CDR2 FNYEAQ (reference sequence). V gave up 5 bases and J gave up 4 bases; unmatched junction bases: 7. There are 15 residues in the CDR3. The chain's CDR3 is CASSPAGGQVETQYF. The DNA of the CDR3 is TGTGCCAGCAGCCCAGCGGGGGGGCAAGTAGAGACCCAGTACTTC.

The V and J genes are TRBV6-6 and TRBJ1-1; D possibly corresponds to TRBD1 (5 bases). The CDR3 spans 12 residues. Trimming left V 5 bases short and J 7 bases short, with 11 bases between. Germline CDR1 reads MNHNY; CDR2 reads SVGAGI (reference sequence). The CDR3 sequence: CASSLFGGEAFF. CDR3 nucleotides: TGTGCCAGCAGTCTTTTCGGGGGTGAAGCTTTCTTT.

This clone came up once. DNA for the CDR3: TGCGCCAGCAGCCCCGGAGGGGCTGGAAACACCATATATTTT. Translating gives CASSPGGAGNTIYF. The chain employs TRBV5-1 and TRBJ1-3, with a weak D call TRBD1 (5 bases). The CDR3 has 14 amino acids. The ends were cut back, 4 bases at V and 2 bases at J, with 10 bases in the middle. The germline CDR1 and CDR2 sequences are SGHRS and YFSETQ.

The chain couples TRBV29-1 to TRBJ2-7, with D unresolved. Trimming shortened V by 0 bases and J by 3 bases, and 6 bases separated the two germline ends. Germline CDR1 reads SQVTM; CDR2 reads ANQGSEA. The CDR3 sequence is 12 residues long. CDR3 loop: CSVEDSYYEQYF. For the CDR3, the DNA is TGCAGCGTTGAAGACAGTTACTACGAGCAGTACTTC.

In DNA, the CDR3 is TGTGCCAGCAGGGCCAGGGGGCTAAGTCCCCCGAACACTGAAGCTTTCTTT. Translated: CASRARGLSPPNTEAFF. The genes are TRBV28 and TRBJ1-1; 8 bases align to TRBD1. The CDR3 sequence is 17 residues long. The ends lost 6 bases at V and 1 base at J; junction bases unmatched: 13. CDR1 MDHEN and CDR2 SYDVKM come from the germline V gene.